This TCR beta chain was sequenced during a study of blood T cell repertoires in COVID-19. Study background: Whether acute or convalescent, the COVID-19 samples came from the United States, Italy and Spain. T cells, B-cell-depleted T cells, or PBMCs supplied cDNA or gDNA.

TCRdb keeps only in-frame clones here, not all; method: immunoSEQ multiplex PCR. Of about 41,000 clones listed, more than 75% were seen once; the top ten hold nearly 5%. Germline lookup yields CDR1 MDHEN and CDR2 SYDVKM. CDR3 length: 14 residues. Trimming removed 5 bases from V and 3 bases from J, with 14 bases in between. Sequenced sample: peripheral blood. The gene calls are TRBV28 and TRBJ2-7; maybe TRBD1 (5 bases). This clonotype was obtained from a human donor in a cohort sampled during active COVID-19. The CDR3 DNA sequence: TGTGCCAGCAGTAGCCGGCTGGGGCGCTACGAGCAGTACTTC. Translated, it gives CASSSRLGRYEQYF.